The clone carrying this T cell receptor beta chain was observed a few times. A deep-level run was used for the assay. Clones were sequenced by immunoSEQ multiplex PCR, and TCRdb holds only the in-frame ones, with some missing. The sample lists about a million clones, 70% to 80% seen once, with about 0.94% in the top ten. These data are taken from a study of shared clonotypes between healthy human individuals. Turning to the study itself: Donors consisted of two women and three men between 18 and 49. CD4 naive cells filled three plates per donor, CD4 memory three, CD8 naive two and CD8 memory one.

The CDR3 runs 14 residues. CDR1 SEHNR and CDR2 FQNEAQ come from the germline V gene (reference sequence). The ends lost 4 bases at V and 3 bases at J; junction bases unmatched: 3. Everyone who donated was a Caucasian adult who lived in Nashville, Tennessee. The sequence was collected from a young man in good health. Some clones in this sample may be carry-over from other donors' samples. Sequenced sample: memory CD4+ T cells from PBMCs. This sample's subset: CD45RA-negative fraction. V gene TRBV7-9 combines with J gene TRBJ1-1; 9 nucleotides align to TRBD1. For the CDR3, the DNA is TGTGCCAGCAGCTGGGACAGGGTGGACACTGAAGCTTTCTTT. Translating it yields CASSWDRVDTEAFF.